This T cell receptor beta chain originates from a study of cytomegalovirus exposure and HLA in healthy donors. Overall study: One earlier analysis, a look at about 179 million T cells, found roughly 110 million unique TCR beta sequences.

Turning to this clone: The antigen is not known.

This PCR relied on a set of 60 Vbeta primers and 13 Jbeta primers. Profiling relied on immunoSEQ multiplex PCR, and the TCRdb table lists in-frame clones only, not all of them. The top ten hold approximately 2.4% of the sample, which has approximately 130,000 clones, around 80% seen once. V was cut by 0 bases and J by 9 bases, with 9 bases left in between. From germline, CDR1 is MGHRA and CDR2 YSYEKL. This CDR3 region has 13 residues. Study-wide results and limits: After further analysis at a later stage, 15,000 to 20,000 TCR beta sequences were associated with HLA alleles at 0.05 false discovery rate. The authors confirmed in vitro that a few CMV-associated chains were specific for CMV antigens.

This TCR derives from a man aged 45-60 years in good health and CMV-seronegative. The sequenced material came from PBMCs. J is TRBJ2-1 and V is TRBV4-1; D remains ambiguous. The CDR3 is CASSQETASEQFF. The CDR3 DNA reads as TGCGCCAGCAGCCAAGAAACGGCTAGTGAGCAGTTCTTC.